The sequence of this TCR beta chain was determined in a study of T cells after yellow fever vaccination (dated by TCRdb to about 2019). About the study as a whole: The SMART-Seq v4 Ultra Low Input RNA kit was used to prepare libraries from fractions with low cell numbers. To follow T-cell clones before and after both primary and booster YFV17D yellow fever vaccination, bulk TCR alpha and beta repertoires underwent longitudinal sequencing. Two healthy male donors, one aged 18 to 30 and one aged 30 to 40 years, made up the cohort. Bulk PBMC replicates and cell subsets were isolated from blood drawn at multiple timepoints before and after both primary and secondary immunization. Results and caveats for the whole study, not just this receptor: After the booster, most of the clones that had expanded following primary vaccination were detected again (96% of CD4 and 80% to 90% of CD8), which suggests that memory was broadly maintained. Only a couple of donors were included in the study, so the extent to which the findings can be generalized is limited. A small share of clonotypes occurred in both CD4 and CD8 compartments, likely arising from convergent recombination. Compared with the primary T-cell response, the secondary T-cell response was weaker but faster, peaking on day 5 rather than day 15. Computational filtering was needed because FACS-sorted repertoires could contain abundant contaminating clonotypes from the bulk population.

V lost 6 bases and J lost 5 bases; the stretch between them is 18 bases long. The CDR3 spans 15 residues, from the cysteine through the phenylalanine. Only the CDR3 DNA is retained, 45 bases long and in frame from the first base. Reading the germline V gene gives CDR1 SGHTA and CDR2 FQGNSA. Notes on this clonotype: Its antigen is unknown. No much larger clonotype is one base removed from it; base qualities were not supplied.

The sample's treatment or condition label, in plain terms: live attenuated yellow fever vaccine strain. At every blood-draw timepoint, two biological replicates of bulk PBMCs were collected. A standard Ficoll-Paque protocol was used to isolate PBMCs from peripheral blood. TriZol was used to extract RNA from bulk PBMCs, CD4 and CD8 fractions, and dextramer-positive and dextramer-negative fractions. Synthesis of TCR cDNA relied on 5'RACE template switching, a step that introduced a universal primer site along with unique molecular identifiers. cDNA synthesis was primed from both the TCR alpha and TCR beta constant segments. Two PCR steps were used to amplify libraries, with sample barcodes and sequencing adapters being added in the second step. Sequencing of the libraries was done on either Illumina HiSeq 2500 (2x100 bp) or NovaSeq (2x150 bp). The original pipeline was this. Demultiplexing of reads and collapsing into UMI consensus sequences were performed with MIGEC, and V(D)J alignment was carried out with MiXCR. Vaccine-responding clonotypes were defined with edgeR using replicate PBMC samples, requiring FDR below 0.01 and a log2 fold change above 5 up to day 15. Bulk clonotypes were assigned CD4 or CD8 identity according to which sequenced CD4 or CD8 repertoire held them at higher abundance. The public reads were reanalyzed by TCRdb: fastp trimming at Q25, MiXCR alignment, in-frame beta chains only. All rows with the same CDR3 protein become a single entry with the most common DNA and genes. TCRdb, not the original authors, processed these V and J calls. The sample includes about 580,000 distinct CDR3 sequences, with roughly 17% observed a single time. The ten largest clones represent roughly 17% of the sample.

This receptor chain uses TRBV7-2 and TRBJ2-3; the D segment is perhaps TRBD1 or TRBD2, each sharing 6 matched bases. This clonotype originated in a young man who received the YFV17D yellow fever vaccine. The starting material was PBMCs, obtained around 5 days after the first yellow fever vaccination. The DNA reads TGTGCCAGCAGGAAAATAAGGGGGGCCTTAGATACGCAGTATTTT. Translated, it gives CASRKIRGALDTQYF.